This record concerns one T cell receptor beta chain sequence. The sample originates from a study of blood T cell repertoires in COVID-19. Study-level information: Samples came from the United States, Italy and Spain, spanning acute and convalescent COVID-19. T cells, B-cell-depleted T cells, or PBMCs supplied cDNA or gDNA.

The germline V gene encodes CDR1 WSHSY and CDR2 SAAADI. V lost 2 bases, J lost 6 bases, and 6 bases stayed unmatched. This CDR3 is 15 amino acids long. In the authors' workflow: It was from reference gene primer amplification that nucleated cell counts were estimated. Here immunoSEQ multiplex PCR was the method, and the copy in TCRdb shows in-frame clones only, minus some. V, J and clone size derive from that table, while D and trimming were established from the DNA sequence. The sample records over 90,000 clones, around four fifths being singletons. V gene TRBV10-2 combines with J gene TRBJ2-3, with TRBD2 identical over 9 bases. The clonotype was recovered from a human donor in a cohort sampled during active COVID-19. The sequencing input was peripheral blood. The CDR3 region is CASSEAGLARDTQYF. As DNA, the CDR3 is TGCGCCAGCAGTGAGGCGGGACTAGCCAGGGATACGCAGTATTTT.